The 7 T cell receptor beta chains listed next were all sequenced from one sample in a study of cytomegalovirus exposure and HLA in healthy donors. Primers included in the PCR were 60 Vbeta and 13 Jbeta primers. Assay: immunoSEQ multiplex PCR; the TCRdb copy retains only in-frame clones and omits some. Among around 220,000 clones, about 74% were seen once, and the ten largest hold roughly a sixth. The sequencing input was PBMCs. The receptors derive from a man aged 35-49 years in good health and CMV-seronegative.

V gene TRBV5-1 combines with J gene TRBJ2-1, with 7 bases identical to TRBD1. The CDR3 totals 15 residues. The V gene end was trimmed by 1 base and the J gene end by 6 bases; junction bases not matched to a gene: 7. From germline, CDR1 is SGHRS and CDR2 YFSETQ. The CDR3, as DNA: TGCGCCAGCAGCTTGTCGGGACAGATGATCAATGAGCAGTTCTTC. As protein: CASSLSGQMINEQFF.

The V and J genes are TRBV15 and TRBJ1-2; D is perhaps TRBD1 (5 bases). Trimming cost V 0 bases and J 5 bases, with 13 bases left between them. This CDR3 is 15 amino acids long. CDR1 and CDR2 (germline): LNHNV, YYDKDF (reference sequence). The CDR3 nucleotides are TGTGCCACCAGCAGAGATGTTGGGGCTGAGTATGGCTACACCTTC. Translating it yields CATSRDVGAEYGYTF.

The chain couples TRBV19 to TRBJ1-1; 8 nucleotides line up with TRBD1. From germline, CDR1 is LNHDA and CDR2 SQIVND (reference sequence). J gave up 3 bases and V 8 bases, and 2 bases lay outside the gene matches. This CDR3 is 12 amino acids long. The CDR3 region is CASDRGYTEAFF. CDR3 sequence (DNA): TGTGCCAGTGACAGGGGATACACTGAAGCTTTCTTT. Using reference TRBV19 and TRBJ1-1 for the parts outside the CDR3, the full variable domain is DGGITQSPKYLFRKEGQNVTLSCEQNLNHDAMYWYRQDPGQGLRLIYYSQIVNDFQKGDIAEGYSVSREKKESFPLTVTSAQKNPTAFYLCASDRGYTEAFFGQGTRLTVV.

This chain links TRBV7-6 with TRBJ1-3; tentative D call: TRBD1 (5 bases). Germline CDR1 reads SGHVS; CDR2 reads FNYEAQ. CDR3 length equals 16 residues. V lost 0 bases, J lost 0 bases, and 9 bases lay in between. The CDR3 nucleotides are TGTGCCAGCAGCTTAGCGCTAGGGGACTCTGGAAACACCATATATTTT. It specifies CASSLALGDSGNTIYF.

This chain uses TRBV7-2 with TRBJ2-1, with TRBD1 identical over 10 bases. CDR1 is SGHTA, CDR2 FQGNSA, per germline. Trimming took 2 bases from V and 9 from J; bases not matched to a gene: 13. This CDR3 has 17 residues. CDR3 amino acids: CASSLIGGQGGWGEQFF. The DNA of the CDR3 is TGTGCCAGCAGCTTAATAGGAGGACAGGGGGGATGGGGTGAGCAGTTCTTC.

This clone was observed a single time. The J gene is TRBJ2-3, the V gene TRBV4-3, with TRBD1 identical over 12 bases. The CDR3 loop spans 15 amino acids. The V and J ends lost 4 bases and 4 bases, in that order; junction bases with no gene match: 3. Germline V CDR1 and CDR2: LGHNA, YSLEER. The CDR3 spells CASSLGQGASDTQYF. The CDR3 nucleotides read TGCGCCAGCAGCCTGGGACAGGGGGCATCAGATACGCAGTATTTT.

This clone was seen only a few times. The chain links TRBV5-4 to TRBJ1-1; TRBD1 matches 7 bases. CDR3 length: 15 amino acids. Germline CDR1 reads SGHNT; CDR2 reads YYREEE (reference sequence). V gave up 3 bases and J gave up 4 bases; unmatched junction bases: 9. CDR3 coding DNA: TGTGCCAGCAGCTCCGAGACAGGGTTAGGCACTGAAGCTTTCTTT. It specifies CASSSETGLGTEAFF.